These 25 T cell receptor beta chains came from one sample sequenced in a study of early T cells in non-severe SARS-CoV-2 infection. TCRdb reanalysed the 5' RACE reads using MiXCR and keeps one entry per CDR3 protein. The sample gives about 81,000 distinct CDR3 sequences, 5.5% to 7.5% of which show up once; roughly 8% is in the top ten. Sequencing was done on a sample of whole blood. These receptors were taken from an adult who was a healthcare worker with PCR-confirmed SARS-CoV-2 infection or an uninfected control (not recorded which).

This clonotype was detected ten times or more. J is TRBJ1-6 and V is TRBV7-9; 8 positions match TRBD1. V shed 6 bases and J 7 bases; nucleotides not matched to a gene: 5. This CDR3 is built from 14 residues. Looked up from germline, CDR1 is SEHNR and CDR2 is FQNEAQ (reference sequence). The CDR3 sequence is CASSSGQANSPLHF. For the CDR3, the DNA is TGTGCCAGCAGTTCGGGACAGGCCAATTCACCCCTCCACTTT.

This clonotype has more than one count but fewer than ten. The chain uses TRBV5-1 and TRBJ2-7; 8 bases line up with TRBD1. The V segment lost 1 base and the J segment 5 bases; nucleotides outside the gene matches: 5. This CDR3 is 14 amino acids long. CDR1 and CDR2 (germline): SGHRS, YFSETQ. The CDR3 nucleotides read TGCGCCAGCAGCTTGACGACAGGGGCCGACGAGCAGTACTTC. Translation gives CASSLTTGADEQYF.

In this sample, this clonotype turned up a few times. DNA of the CDR3: TGCGCCAGCAGACCGGGTCCCTATAGGCACGAGCAGTACTTC. This gives the protein CASRPGPYRHEQYF. The chain combines TRBV10-2 with TRBJ2-7; D unresolved. Germline V gene lookup returns CDR1 WSHSY and CDR2 SAAADI. The CDR3 consists of 14 residues. Trimming took 6 bases from V and 5 from J, leaving 17 bases between them.

This clonotype appeared many times. The chain combines TRBV12-5 with TRBJ2-3; 7 bases map to TRBD1. Germline lookup yields CDR1 LGHNT and CDR2 FRNRAP. Trimming cost V 5 bases and J 1 base; bases outside gene matches: 9. The CDR3 runs 16 residues. Written as DNA, the CDR3 is TGTGCTAGTGGTCTGGGACAGACCACCCGCACAGATACGCAGTATTTT. It translates to CASGLGQTTRTDTQYF.

This clonotype was recorded a few times. The chain is built from TRBV5-4 and TRBJ1-2; tentative D call: TRBD1 (5 bases). Trimming cost V 6 bases and J 5 bases, with 17 bases left between them. Germline-derived CDR1 and CDR2 are SGHNT and YYREEE (reference sequence). The CDR3 length is 14 residues. This chain's CDR3 is CASKDSNGAYGYTF. DNA of the CDR3: TGTGCCAGCAAAGACTCAAACGGGGCATATGGCTACACCTTC.

This clonotype was recorded many times. The rearrangement joins TRBV7-9 to TRBJ1-2; D gene ambiguous. Trimming removed 1 base at V and 6 bases at J, with 9 bases between. CDR1 is SEHNR and CDR2 is FQNEAQ in the germline V gene (reference sequence). This CDR3 has 13 amino acids. DNA of the CDR3: TGTGCCAGCAGCTTAGAACCGCATCATGGCTACACCTTC. Translated, it gives CASSLEPHHGYTF. The whole variable domain, remainder taken from reference TRBV7-9 and TRBJ1-2, is DTGVSQNPRHKITKRGQNVTFRCDPISEHNRLYWYRQTLGQGPEFLTYFQNEAQLEKSRLLSDRFSAERPKGSFSTLEIQRTEQGDSAMYLCASSLEPHHGYTFGSGTRLTVV.

V usage is TRBV4-3 and J usage is TRBJ2-7; 8 nucleotides align to TRBD2. Germline CDR1 reads LGHNA; CDR2 reads YSLEER. The CDR3 has 14 amino acids. Losses at the gene ends were 1 base for V and 7 bases for J; bases not matched to a gene: 6. The CDR3: CASSQALAGKEQYF. As DNA, the CDR3 is TGCGCCAGCAGCCAAGCGCTAGCGGGTAAAGAGCAGTACTTC.

This clonotype has ten or more counts. This chain links TRBV7-9 with TRBJ1-1; 10 nucleotides align to TRBD1. Germline V CDR1 and CDR2: SEHNR, FQNEAQ (reference sequence). V was clipped by 4 bases and J by 5 bases; unmatched bases: 4. The CDR3 sequence is 14 residues long. The CDR3 DNA reads TGTGCCAGCAGCTGGACAGGGGGAAAGACTGAAGCTTTCTTT. Translated, it gives CASSWTGGKTEAFF.

This chain joins TRBV5-1 and TRBJ2-6, with 10 bases identical to TRBD1. Germline V gives CDR1 SGHRS, CDR2 YFSETQ. This CDR3 is 17 amino acids long. The junction had 7 bases not matched to a gene; V was cut back by 5 bases and J by 2 bases. CDR3 in amino acids: CASSPLGTGAGANVLTF. The CDR3 DNA follows: TGCGCCAGCAGTCCCCTTGGGACAGGGGCTGGGGCCAACGTCCTGACTTTC. The entire variable domain, with the rest obtained from reference TRBV5-1 and TRBJ2-6, is as follows: KAGVTQTPRYLIKTRGQQVTLSCSPISGHRSVSWYQQTPGQGLQFLFEYFSETQRNKGNFPGRFSGRQFSNSRSEMNVSTLELGDSALYLCASSPLGTGAGANVLTFGAGSRLTVL.

This clonotype was detected many times. V gene TRBV11-2 combines with J gene TRBJ2-3; no firm D call. V lost 1 base and J 0 bases, leaving 5 bases between the germline ends. The CDR3 is 14 residues long. Germline assignment: CDR1 SGHAT and CDR2 FQNNGV. The CDR3 loop reads CASSLAASTDTQYF. The CDR3 coding sequence is TGTGCCAGCAGCTTAGCCGCTAGCACAGATACGCAGTATTTT.

In this sample, this clonotype turned up a few times. CDR3 in amino acids: CASSILVNTEAFF. DNA of the CDR3: TGCGCCAGCAGCATCTTAGTGAACACTGAAGCTTTCTTT. The V gene is TRBV5-1, the J gene TRBJ1-1; D not resolved. The CDR3 covers 13 residues. The ends were cut back, 4 bases at V and 0 bases at J, with 7 bases in the middle. The germline gives CDR1 SGHRS, CDR2 YFSETQ.

The chain employs TRBV20-1 and TRBJ2-1, with D unclear. Germline V gene data show CDR1 as DFQATT and CDR2 as SNEGSKA (reference sequence). With 3 bases removed from V and 5 bases from J, the gap between germline ends came to 14 bases. CDR3 length equals 14 residues. The CDR3 loop reads CSASKGAQNNEQFF. The CDR3 DNA sequence: TGCAGTGCTAGTAAGGGTGCGCAGAACAATGAGCAGTTCTTC.

This clonotype was recorded at least ten times. The rearrangement joins TRBV27 to TRBJ2-3; D is ambiguous. Trimming removed 8 bases at V and 1 base at J, with 4 bases between. Germline-derived CDR1 and CDR2 are MNHEY and SMNVEV (reference sequence). The CDR3 totals 11 residues. CDR3 bases: TGTGCCAGCGGGGGCACAGATACGCAGTATTTT. Encoded protein: CASGGTDTQYF.

This clonotype was seen repeatedly, ten times or more. The rearrangement joins TRBV27 to TRBJ2-2; 9 bases fit TRBD2. This CDR3 spans 17 amino acids. Germline V gene data show CDR1 as MNHEY and CDR2 as SMNVEV (reference sequence). J was trimmed by 3 bases and V by 5 bases; bases with no gene match: 10. The DNA for the CDR3 is TGTGCCAGCAGTCGTACCCCCGTAGCGGGGGACACCGGGGAGCTGTTTTTT. This encodes CASSRTPVAGDTGELFF.

The V gene is TRBV7-2, the J gene TRBJ2-7; D remains ambiguous. The CDR3 runs 13 residues. Per the germline V gene, CDR1 is SGHTA and CDR2 is FQGNSA. V was pared by 8 bases and J by 2 bases, with 13 bases between. DNA for the CDR3: TGTGCCAGCTCTCCGGCTGCGACCTACGAGCAGTACTTC. Its protein is CASSPAATYEQYF.

The table lists this clonotype with many counts. The rearrangement uses TRBV5-1 and TRBJ2-7, with 10 bases matching TRBD2. CDR1 and CDR2 (germline): SGHRS, YFSETQ. Unmatched junction bases numbered 6, after V lost 2 bases and J lost 4 bases. The CDR3 length is 15 residues. The CDR3 here is CASSLSSGSEYEQYF. In DNA form, the CDR3 reads TGCGCCAGCAGCTTATCTAGCGGGAGTGAATACGAGCAGTACTTC.

There are a few counts of this clonotype. The V gene is TRBV29-1, the J gene TRBJ1-4; a possible D gene is TRBD1 (5 bases). Per germline, CDR1 SQVTM and CDR2 ANQGSEA. The V end lost 2 bases, the J end lost 8 bases, and 12 bases lay between the germline ends. CDR3 length: 13 residues. The DNA for the CDR3 is TGCAGCGTTGAACAGGGTCTGGGGGAAAAACTGTTTTTT. Translated: CSVEQGLGEKLFF.

A few counts support this clonotype. The chain has TRBV15 and TRBJ1-1, with 7 bases identical to TRBD1. Per germline, CDR1 LNHNV and CDR2 YYDKDF (reference sequence). V shed 0 bases and J 2 bases; nucleotides not matched to a gene: 12. The CDR3 is made up of 18 amino acids. This CDR3 reads CATSRDRDSSSKNTEAFF. CDR3 nucleotides: TGTGCCACCAGCAGAGATCGGGACAGCTCATCAAAAAACACTGAAGCTTTCTTT.

This clonotype was seen only a few times. The chain has TRBV19 and TRBJ2-7, with D possibly being TRBD1 (6 bases). CDR3 length equals 14 residues. Germline V lookup: CDR1 LNHDA, CDR2 SQIVND (reference sequence). V was pared by 3 bases and J by 5 bases, with 14 bases between. CDR3 residues: CASSIRGQPHEQYF. Here the CDR3 DNA reads TGTGCCAGTAGTATCCGAGGACAGCCCCACGAGCAGTACTTC.

This clonotype has at least ten counts. The V gene is TRBV12-3 or TRBV12-4, the J gene TRBJ2-1; TRBD1 is a possible D gene (5 bases). The CDR3 extends over 14 amino acids. With 4 bases removed from V and 2 bases from J, the gap between germline ends came to 9 bases. CDR3 nucleotide sequence: TGTGCCAGCAGTTCTGACAGACCCTACAATGAGCAGTTCTTC. This sequence encodes CASSSDRPYNEQFF.

To note about this clonotype: One end of the junction is discordant with germline, which a read error may explain. This chain links TRBV7-9 with TRBJ2-1; D is unclear. The germline gives CDR1 SEHNR, CDR2 FQNEAQ (reference sequence). The CDR3 length is 11 residues. The DNA for the CDR3 is TGTGCCAGCAGCTCCAACAATGAGCAGTTCTTC. Translation: CASSSNNEQFF.

This clonotype occurred many times. The genes are TRBV28 and TRBJ2-5, with TRBD2 identical over 7 bases. CDR1 and CDR2 (germline): MDHEN, SYDVKM. V was clipped by 6 bases and J by 2 bases; unmatched bases: 6. The CDR3 contains 14 residues. CDR3 coding DNA: TGTGCCAGCAGCCCATCGGGGGGTCAAGAGACCCAGTACTTC. This gives the protein CASSPSGGQETQYF.

In its sample, this clonotype was seen a few times. The V call is TRBV6-2 or TRBV6-3, the J call TRBJ1-6; 12 bases are a match to TRBD1. J was trimmed by 9 bases and V by 0 bases; bases with no gene match: 6. Germline CDR1 is MNHEY and CDR2 is SVGEGT. CDR3 length equals 17 residues. This CDR3 reads CASSYSSGTGGSSPLHF. CDR3 nucleotides: TGTGCCAGCAGTTACTCCTCCGGGACAGGGGGCTCTTCACCCCTCCACTTT.

This clonotype was counted many times. This sequence joins TRBV29-1 and TRBJ1-5; the match to TRBD1 covers 7 bases. Germline CDR1 is SQVTM and CDR2 is ANQGSEA. The CDR3 length is 13 residues. The ends lost 6 bases at V and 4 bases at J; junction bases unmatched: 6. CDR3 protein: CSVRDRVNQPQHF. CDR3 in DNA: TGCAGCGTCCGCGACAGGGTAAATCAGCCCCAGCATTTT.

This clonotype was recorded many times. The V call is TRBV12-3 or TRBV12-4, the J call TRBJ1-1; unclear D gene. Trimming pared 4 bases from V and 0 bases from J, leaving 6 bases between. CDR3 length equals 13 residues. The CDR3 loop is CASSSLMNTEAFF. CDR3 nucleotide sequence: TGTGCCAGCAGTTCATTGATGAACACTGAAGCTTTCTTT.